This paragraph covers one T cell receptor beta chain sequence. These data are taken from a study of control samples from healthy donors and cancer patients. Germline assignment: CDR1 LNHDA and CDR2 SQIVND (reference sequence). The CDR3 has 13 amino acids. The V end lost 10 bases, the J end lost 2 bases, and 13 bases lay between the germline ends. The data were produced by immunoSEQ multiplex PCR, yet TCRdb's version contains in-frame clones alone and is incomplete. This repertoire shows 90,000 or so clones, about 89% found once; its top ten account for less than 10%. The receptor was derived from a woman in her forties or fifties with colorectal cancer. V is TRBV19 and J is TRBJ2-3; D unresolved. The sequenced sample was PBMCs. This CDR3 is CAILDTNTDTQYF. Here the CDR3 DNA reads TGTGCCATTCTAGACACAAACACAGATACGCAGTATTTT.